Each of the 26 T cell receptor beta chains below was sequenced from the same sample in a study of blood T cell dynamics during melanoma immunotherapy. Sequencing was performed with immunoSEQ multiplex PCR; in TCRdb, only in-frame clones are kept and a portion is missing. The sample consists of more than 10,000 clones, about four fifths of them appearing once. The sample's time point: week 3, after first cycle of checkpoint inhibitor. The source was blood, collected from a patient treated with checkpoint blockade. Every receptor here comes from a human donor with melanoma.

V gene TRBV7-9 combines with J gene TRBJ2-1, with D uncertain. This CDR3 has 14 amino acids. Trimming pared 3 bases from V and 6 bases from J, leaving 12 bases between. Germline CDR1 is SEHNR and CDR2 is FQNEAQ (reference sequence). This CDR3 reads CASSFDLMGNEQFF. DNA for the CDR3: TGTGCCAGCAGCTTCGACCTAATGGGCAATGAGCAGTTCTTC.

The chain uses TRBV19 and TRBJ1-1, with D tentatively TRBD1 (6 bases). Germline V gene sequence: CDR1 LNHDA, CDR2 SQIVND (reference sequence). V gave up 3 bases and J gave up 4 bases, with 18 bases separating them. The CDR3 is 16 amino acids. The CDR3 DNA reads TGTGCCAGTAGTATTTCCGGGGGGGCAGTCAGCACTGAAGCTTTCTTT. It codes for CASSISGGAVSTEAFF.

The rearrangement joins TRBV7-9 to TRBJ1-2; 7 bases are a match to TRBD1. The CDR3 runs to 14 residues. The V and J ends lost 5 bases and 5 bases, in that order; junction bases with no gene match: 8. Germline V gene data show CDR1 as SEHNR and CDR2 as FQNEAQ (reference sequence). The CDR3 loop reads CASSRFDRAYGYTF. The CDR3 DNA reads TGTGCCAGCAGCCGATTCGACAGGGCTTATGGCTACACCTTC.

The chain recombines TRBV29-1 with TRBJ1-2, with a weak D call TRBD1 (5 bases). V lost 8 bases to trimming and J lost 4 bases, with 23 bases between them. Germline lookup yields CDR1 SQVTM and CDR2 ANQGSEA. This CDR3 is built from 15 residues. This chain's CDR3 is CSLRGLGDLAYGYTF. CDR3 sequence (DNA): TGCAGCTTACGAGGGCTAGGGGATCTTGCCTATGGCTACACCTTC.

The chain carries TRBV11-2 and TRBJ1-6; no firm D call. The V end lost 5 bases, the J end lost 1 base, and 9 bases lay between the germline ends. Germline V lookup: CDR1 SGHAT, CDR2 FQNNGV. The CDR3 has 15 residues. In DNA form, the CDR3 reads TGTGCCAGCAGCACCGGAGCTTCCTATAATTCACCCCTCCACTTT. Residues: CASSTGASYNSPLHF.

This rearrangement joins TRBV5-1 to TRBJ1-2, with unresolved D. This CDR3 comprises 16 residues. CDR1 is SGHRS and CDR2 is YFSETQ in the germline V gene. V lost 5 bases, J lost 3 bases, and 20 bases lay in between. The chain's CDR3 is CASRPAQPETDYGYTF. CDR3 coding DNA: TGCGCCAGCAGACCAGCCCAACCCGAAACGGACTATGGCTACACCTTC.

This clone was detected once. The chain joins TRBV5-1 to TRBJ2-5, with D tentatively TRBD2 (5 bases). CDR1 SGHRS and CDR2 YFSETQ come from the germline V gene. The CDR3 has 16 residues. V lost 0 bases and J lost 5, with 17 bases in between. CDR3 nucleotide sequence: TGCGCCAGCAGCTTGGCTCCCCATGCTGGCGGGGAGACCCAGTACTTC. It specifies CASSLAPHAGGETQYF. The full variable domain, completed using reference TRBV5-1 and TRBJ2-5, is KAGVTQTPRYLIKTRGQQVTLSCSPISGHRSVSWYQQTPGQGLQFLFEYFSETQRNKGNFPGRFSGRQFSNSRSEMNVSTLELGDSALYLCASSLAPHAGGETQYFGPGTRLLVL.

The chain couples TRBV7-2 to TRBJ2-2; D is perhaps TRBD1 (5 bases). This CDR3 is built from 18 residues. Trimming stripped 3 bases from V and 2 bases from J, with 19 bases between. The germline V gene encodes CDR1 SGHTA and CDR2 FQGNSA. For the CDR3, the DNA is TGTGCCAGCAGCTTGAGGTCGTTACTACAGGCAAACACCGGGGAGCTGTTTTTT. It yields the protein CASSLRSLLQANTGELFF.

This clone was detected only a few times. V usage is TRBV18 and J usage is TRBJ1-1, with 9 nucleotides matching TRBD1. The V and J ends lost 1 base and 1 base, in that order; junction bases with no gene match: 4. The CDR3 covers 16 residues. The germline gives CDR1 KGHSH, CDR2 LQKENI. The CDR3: CASSPLDRGANTEAFF. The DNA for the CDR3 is TGTGCCAGCTCACCACTGGACAGGGGTGCGAACACTGAAGCTTTCTTT.

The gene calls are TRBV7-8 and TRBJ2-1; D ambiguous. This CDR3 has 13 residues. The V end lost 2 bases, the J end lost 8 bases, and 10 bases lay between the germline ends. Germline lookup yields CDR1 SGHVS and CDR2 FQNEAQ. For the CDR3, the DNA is TGTGCCAGCAGCTTAACCCTTGGGCATGAGCAGTTCTTC. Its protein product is CASSLTLGHEQFF.

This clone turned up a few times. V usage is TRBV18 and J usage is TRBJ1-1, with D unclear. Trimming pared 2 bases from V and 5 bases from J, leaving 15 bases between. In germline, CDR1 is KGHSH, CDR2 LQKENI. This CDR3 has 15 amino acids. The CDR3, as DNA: TGTGCCAGCTCACCAATGACATGGGGAAGAACTGAAGCTTTCTTT. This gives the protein CASSPMTWGRTEAFF. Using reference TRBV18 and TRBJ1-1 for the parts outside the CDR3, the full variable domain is NAGVMQNPRHLVRRRGQEARLRCSPMKGHSHVYWYRQLPEEGLKFMVYLQKENIIDESGMPKERFSAEFPKEGPSILRIQQVVRGDSAAYFCASSPMTWGRTEAFFGQGTRLTVV.

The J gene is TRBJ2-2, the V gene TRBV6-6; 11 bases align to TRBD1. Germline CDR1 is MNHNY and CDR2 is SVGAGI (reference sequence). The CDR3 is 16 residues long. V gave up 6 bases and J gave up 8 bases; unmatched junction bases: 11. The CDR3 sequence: CASRPGQGALAGELFF. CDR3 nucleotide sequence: TGTGCCAGCAGGCCTGGACAGGGGGCCCTTGCAGGGGAGCTGTTTTTT.

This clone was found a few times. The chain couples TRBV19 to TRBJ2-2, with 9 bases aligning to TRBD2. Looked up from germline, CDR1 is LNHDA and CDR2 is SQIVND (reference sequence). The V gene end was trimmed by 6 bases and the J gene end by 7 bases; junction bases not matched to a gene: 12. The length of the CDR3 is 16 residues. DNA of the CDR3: TGTGCCAGTAGGCCAGGGACTAGCATTTACGGCGGGGAGCTGTTTTTT. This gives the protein CASRPGTSIYGGELFF.

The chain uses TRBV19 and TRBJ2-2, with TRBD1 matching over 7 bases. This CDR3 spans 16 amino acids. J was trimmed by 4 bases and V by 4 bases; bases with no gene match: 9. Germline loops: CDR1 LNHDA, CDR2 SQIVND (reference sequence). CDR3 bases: TGTGCCAGTAGTACCAACCGACAGGGCACCACCGGGGAGCTGTTTTTT. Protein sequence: CASSTNRQGTTGELFF.

The CDR3 DNA sequence: TGTGCCAGCAGTGAAACCAGACAGGGCCATGGCTACACCTTC. This codes for CASSETRQGHGYTF. The rearrangement joins TRBV2 to TRBJ1-2; 7 nucleotides align to TRBD1. Germline CDR1 reads SNHLY; CDR2 reads FYNNEI. The V and J ends lost 2 bases and 6 bases, in that order; junction bases with no gene match: 6. CDR3 length: 14 amino acids.

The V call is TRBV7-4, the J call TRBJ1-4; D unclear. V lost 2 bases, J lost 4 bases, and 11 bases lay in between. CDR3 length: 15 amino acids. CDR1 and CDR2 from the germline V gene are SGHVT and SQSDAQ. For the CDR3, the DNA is TGTGCCAGCAGCTTATGGTCCCGTGATAATGAAAAACTGTTTTTT. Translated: CASSLWSRDNEKLFF.

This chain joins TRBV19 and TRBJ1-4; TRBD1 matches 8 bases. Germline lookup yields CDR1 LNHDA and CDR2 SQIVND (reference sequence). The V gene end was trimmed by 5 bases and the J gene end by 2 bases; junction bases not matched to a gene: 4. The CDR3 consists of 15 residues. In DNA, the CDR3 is TGTGCCAGTAGTCAGGGGGCTTGGACTAATGAAAAACTGTTTTTT. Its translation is CASSQGAWTNEKLFF.

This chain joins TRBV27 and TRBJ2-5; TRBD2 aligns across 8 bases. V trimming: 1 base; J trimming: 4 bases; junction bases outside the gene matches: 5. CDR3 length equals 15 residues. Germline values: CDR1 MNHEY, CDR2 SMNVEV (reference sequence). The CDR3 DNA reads TGTGCCAGCAGTTTATTTCCGGGGGGGCGAGAGACCCAGTACTTC. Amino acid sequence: CASSLFPGGRETQYF.

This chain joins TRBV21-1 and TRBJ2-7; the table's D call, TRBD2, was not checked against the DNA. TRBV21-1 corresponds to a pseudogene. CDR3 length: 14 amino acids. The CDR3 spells CASSKKRRDYEQYF. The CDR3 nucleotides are TGTGCCAGCAGCAAAAAGCGACGAGACTACGAGCAGTACTTC.

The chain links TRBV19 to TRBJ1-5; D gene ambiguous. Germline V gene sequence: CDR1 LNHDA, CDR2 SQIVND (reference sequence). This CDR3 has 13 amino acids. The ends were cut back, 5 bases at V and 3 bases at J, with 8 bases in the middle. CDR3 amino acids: CASSQGLNQPQHF. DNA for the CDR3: TGTGCCAGTAGTCAAGGGCTCAATCAGCCCCAGCATTTT.

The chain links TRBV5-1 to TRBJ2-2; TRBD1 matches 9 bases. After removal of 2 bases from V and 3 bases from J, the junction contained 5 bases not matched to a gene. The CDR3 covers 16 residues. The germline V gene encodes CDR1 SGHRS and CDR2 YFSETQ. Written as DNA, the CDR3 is TGCGCCAGCAGCTTCCGGACAGGGGTTGACACCGGGGAGCTGTTTTTT. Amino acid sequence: CASSFRTGVDTGELFF.

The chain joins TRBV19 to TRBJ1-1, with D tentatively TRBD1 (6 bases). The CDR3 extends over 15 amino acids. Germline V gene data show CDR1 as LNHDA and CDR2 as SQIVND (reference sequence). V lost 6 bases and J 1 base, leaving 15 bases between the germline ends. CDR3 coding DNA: TGTGCCAGTAGGAGGGAAGGGGGGGCGAACACTGAAGCTTTCTTT. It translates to CASRREGGANTEAFF.

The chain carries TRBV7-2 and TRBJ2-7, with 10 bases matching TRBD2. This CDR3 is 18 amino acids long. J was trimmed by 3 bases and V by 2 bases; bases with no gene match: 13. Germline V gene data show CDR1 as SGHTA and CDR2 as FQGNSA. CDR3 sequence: CASSLLAGEGKPFYEQYF. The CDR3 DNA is TGTGCCAGCAGCTTACTAGCGGGAGAAGGCAAGCCATTCTACGAGCAGTACTTC. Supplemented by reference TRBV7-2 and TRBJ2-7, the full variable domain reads GAGVSQSPSNKVTEKGKDVELRCDPISGHTALYWYRQSLGQGLEFLIYFQGNSAPDKSGLPSDRFSAERTGGSVSTLTIQRTQQEDSAVYLCASSLLAGEGKPFYEQYFGPGTRLTVT.

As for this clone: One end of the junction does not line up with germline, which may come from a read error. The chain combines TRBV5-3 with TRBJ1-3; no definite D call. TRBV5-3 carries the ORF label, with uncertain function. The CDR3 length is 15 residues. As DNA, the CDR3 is TGTGCCAGCAGCTTGGCTGCTTACTCTGGAAACACCATATATTTT. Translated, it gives CASSLAAYSGNTIYF.

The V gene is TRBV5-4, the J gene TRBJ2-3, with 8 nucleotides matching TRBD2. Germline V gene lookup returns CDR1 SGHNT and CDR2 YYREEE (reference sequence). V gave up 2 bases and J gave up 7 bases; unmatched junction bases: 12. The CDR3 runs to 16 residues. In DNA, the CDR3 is TGTGCCAGCAGCTTACCAGGGGAACTAGCGGTAAATACGCAGTATTTT. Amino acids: CASSLPGELAVNTQYF.

This CDR3 is CSASPGLGYTF. The CDR3 DNA reads as TGCAGTGCTAGCCCAGGGTTGGGCTACACCTTC. This chain connects TRBV20-1 to TRBJ1-2; D might be TRBD1 (5 bases). Germline assignment: CDR1 DFQATT and CDR2 SNEGSKA (reference sequence). CDR3 size: 11 residues. Trimming shortened V by 3 bases and J by 8 bases, and 10 bases separated the two germline ends.